What follows are 19 T cell receptor beta chains derived from one specimen sequenced in a study of tumor-infiltrating lymphocytes in primary liver carcinoma. Starting material of 400 to 600 ng total RNA yielded TCR beta cDNA via a constant-region primer. It was through three nested multiplex PCR rounds of slightly modified ARM-PCR that TCR beta libraries arose. Investigators reported that the first two PCR rounds, at 10 to 11 cycles each, used TRBV1-TRBV30 forward primers with a C-beta reverse primer. MiXCR, applied by TCRdb to the multiplex PCR reads, yields one record per CDR3 protein. The repertoire includes 80,000 to 100,000 distinct CDR3 sequences, around 68% of them detected once, and around 25% sits in the top ten. Co-extraction of both nucleic acids (RNA and DNA) used about 20-34 mg of unsorted bulk tissue. The sequenced sample consisted of tumor-adjacent normal liver tissue. Receptors originate from a man aged 35 to 55 with primary liver carcinoma and hepatitis B virus infection.

This clonotype came up once. This CDR3 fails to terminate in the conserved phenylalanine or tryptophan, so it likely reflects a read error. This chain joins TRBV11-2 and TRBJ2-7, with D perhaps TRBD2 (6 bases). This CDR3 is 14 amino acids long. CDR1 and CDR2 (germline): SGHAT, FQNNGV. The CDR3 bases are TGTACTAGCAGCTTAACTGACACTGCCTACGAGCAGTACTGC. This gives the protein CTSSLTDTAYEQYC.

Turning to this clonotype: The junction and the germline gene differ at one end; a read error may be behind it. This chain uses TRBV29-1 with TRBJ2-1, with D tentatively TRBD1 (5 bases). CDR3 size: 11 residues. Germline V gives CDR1 SQVTM, CDR2 ANQGSEA. Written as DNA, the CDR3 is TGCAGCGTGCCCAGGGATAATGAACAGTTCTTC. Translating gives CSVPRDNEQFF.

Points on this clonotype: A much larger clonotype is one base distant, so this may be a read error. The chain couples TRBV12-3 or TRBV12-4 to TRBJ1-3, with no clear D. This CDR3 is 14 amino acids long. The CDR3: CASSDGNSGNIIYF. Written as DNA, the CDR3 is TGTGCCAGCAGCGACGGAAACTCTGGAAACATCATATATTTT.

This chain links TRBV10-3 with TRBJ2-3; D gene uncertain. This CDR3 has 15 amino acids. Trimming took 6 bases from V and 3 from J, leaving 16 bases between them. Germline assignment: CDR1 ENHRY and CDR2 SYGVKD. The DNA of the CDR3 is TGTGCCATCAGGGACCATGTCGGAGCGACAGATACGCAGTATTTT. This sequence encodes CAIRDHVGATDTQYF.

This clonotype showed up just once. Likely a read error: the CDR3 ends without its conserved phenylalanine or tryptophan. This sequence joins TRBV11-2 and TRBJ1-2; D is possibly TRBD1 (5 bases). CDR1 is SGHAT, CDR2 FQNNGV, per germline. The CDR3 consists of 13 residues. The chain's CDR3 is CTNSLEGNYGYTI. For the CDR3, the DNA is TGTACCAACAGCTTAGAGGGGAACTATGGCTACACCATC.

Comments on this clonotype: The junction differs from germline at one of its ends, possibly a read error. The rearrangement uses TRBV4-2 and TRBJ2-7; D is uncertain. Looked up from germline, CDR1 is LGHNA and CDR2 is YNFKEQ. The CDR3 sequence is 15 residues long. CDR3 in DNA: TGTGCCAGCTGCCAAGAAGCCGAGAGCTCCTACGAGCAGTATTTC. Translating gives CASCQEAESSYEQYF.

The rearrangement uses TRBV29-1 and TRBJ2-1; 9 bases agree with TRBD2. From germline, CDR1 is SQVTM and CDR2 ANQGSEA. Trimming took 3 bases from V and 6 from J; bases not matched to a gene: 9. This CDR3 is built from 15 residues. CDR3 region: CSVDPSGTTPNEQFF. For the CDR3, the DNA is TGCAGCGTTGACCCTAGCGGGACCACCCCCAATGAGCAGTTCTTC.

This clonotype was detected many times. This chain links TRBV29-1 with TRBJ2-3, with 10 bases fitting TRBD1. The J segment lost 4 bases and the V segment lost 4 bases, leaving 5 bases of the junction unmatched. The CDR3 runs 14 residues. Germline assignment: CDR1 SQVTM and CDR2 ANQGSEA. CDR3 region: CSVAGTGVADTQYF. The CDR3 DNA follows: TGCAGCGTTGCTGGGACAGGGGTCGCAGATACGCAGTATTTT.

With respect to this clonotype: This may stem from a read error, because a much larger clone lies one nucleotide away. The V call is TRBV12-3 or TRBV12-4, the J call TRBJ2-1; D ambiguous. The CDR3 runs to 15 residues. The V end lost 5 bases, the J end lost 4 bases, and 15 bases lay between the germline ends. For the CDR3, the DNA is TGTGCCAGCAGTCCCCTAGGTCGCCTATACAATGAGCAGTTCTTC. Protein product: CASSPLGRLYNEQFF.

This clonotype has only a few counts. The CDR3, as DNA: TGTGCCAGCTCACCAATGTCGACAGGGGACTACGAGCAGTACTTC. Amino acid sequence: CASSPMSTGDYEQYF. The genes are TRBV18 and TRBJ2-7, with 8 positions matching TRBD1. With 2 bases clipped from V and 3 bases from J, the junction kept 6 bases outside the gene matches. Germline CDR1 KGHSH, CDR2 LQKENI. The CDR3 covers 15 residues.

This clonotype was seen repeatedly, ten times or more. The rearrangement links TRBV6-1 to TRBJ2-1; weak D call: TRBD1 (7 bases). Trimming pared 1 base from V and 12 bases from J, leaving 13 bases between. The CDR3 contains 13 residues. Germline CDR1 is MNHNS and CDR2 is SASEGT. The DNA of the CDR3 is TGTGCCAGCAGTGAAGGCGGCCAGGGGGGGCAGTTCTTC. It is translated as CASSEGGQGGQFF.

The chain carries TRBV6-1 and TRBJ2-3; the D gene is possibly TRBD2 (5 bases). Per germline, CDR1 MNHNS and CDR2 SASEGT. The CDR3 loop spans 15 amino acids. Trimming took off 7 bases at V and 2 bases at J, with 16 bases between the two ends. The CDR3 DNA reads as TGTGCCAGCAATCCCGGGGTGGATGCCACAGATACGCAGTATTTT. Translated: CASNPGVDATDTQYF.

As to this clonotype: The CDR3 carries no conserved terminal phenylalanine or tryptophan, so it likely arises from a read error. The J gene is TRBJ2-7, the V gene TRBV5-5; 9 bases map to TRBD1. The length of the CDR3 is 16 residues. Germline V gene data show CDR1 as SGHKS and CDR2 as YYEKEE (reference sequence). CDR3 protein: CANSLVTGGFNCEQYI. The CDR3 bases are TGTGCCAACAGCTTGGTTACAGGGGGCTTCAACTGCGAGCAGTACATC.

On this clonotype itself: At one of its ends the junction is not consistent with the germline gene, which may arise from a read error. The chain joins TRBV6-4 to TRBJ2-3, with 12 nucleotides matching TRBD2. The CDR3 is 15 residues long. Germline V gives CDR1 MRHNA, CDR2 SNTAGT. The CDR3 loop reads CASSVTSGSTDMQYF. As DNA, the CDR3 is TGTGCCAGCAGTGTGACTAGCGGGAGCACAGATATGCAGTATTTT.

Details on this clonotype: At one of its ends the junction is not consistent with the germline gene, which may arise from a read error. This rearrangement joins TRBV11-2 to TRBJ2-3; D could derive from TRBD1 or TRBD2 (5 bases each). The CDR3 sequence is 14 residues long. Germline V CDR1 and CDR2: SGHAT, FQNNGV. CDR3 region: CVSSLRDRSYRQYF. The CDR3 coding sequence is TGTGTCAGCAGCTTACGGGACCGCTCCTATAGGCAGTATTTT.

In regard to this clonotype: A much larger clone sits a single nucleotide away, making a read error possible. The gene calls are TRBV6-5 and TRBJ2-7; D may match TRBD1 or TRBD2 (5 bases each). Germline-derived CDR1 and CDR2 are MNHEY and SVGAGI. V lost 6 bases, J lost 1 base, and 16 bases lay in between. The CDR3 totals 15 residues. DNA of the CDR3: TGTGCCAGCAGCGACGGGACCCTCCTGTCCTACGAGCAGTACTTC. It is translated as CASSDGTLLSYEQYF.

To note about this clonotype: The conserved closing phenylalanine or tryptophan is absent in this CDR3, likely reflecting a read error. V and J are TRBV6-4 and TRBJ2-3; 13 nucleotides match TRBD2. Germline-derived CDR1 and CDR2 are MRHNA and SNTAGT. The CDR3 is 15 amino acids. The chain's CDR3 is CASSGTSGSTDMQYL. In DNA, the CDR3 is TGTGCCAGCAGTGGGACTAGCGGGAGCACAGATATGCAGTATTTG.

This clonotype was observed a few times. The rearrangement links TRBV5-1 to TRBJ1-1, with D tentatively TRBD1 (5 bases). The germline V gene encodes CDR1 SGHRS and CDR2 YFSETQ. CDR3 length equals 14 residues. The CDR3 reads CTSTLGGSSTEAFF. The CDR3 DNA reads TGCACTAGCACCTTGGGGGGAAGCTCGACTGAAGCTTTCTTT.

In regard to this clonotype: A single base separates this from a much larger clone, so it may be a read error. This chain connects TRBV10-1 to TRBJ2-3; D remains unclear. The CDR3 extends over 14 amino acids. Looked up from germline, CDR1 is WNHNN and CDR2 is SYGVQD (reference sequence). V dropped 5 bases and J dropped 7 bases, with 16 bases sitting between them. CDR3 in DNA: TGCGCCAGCAGTCGGAAGAACCTCGCATATACGCAGTATTTT. Translating gives CASSRKNLAYTQYF.